This TCR beta chain was documented in a study of blood T cell repertoires in COVID-19. In germline, CDR1 is LNHDA, CDR2 SQIVND (reference sequence). Trimming shortened V by 3 bases and J by 5 bases, and 14 bases separated the two germline ends. This CDR3 is 15 amino acids long. Original methodology: Reference gene primer amplification in the assay estimated nucleated cell counts. Libraries were prepared by immunoSEQ multiplex PCR; TCRdb keeps only in-frame clonotypes and omits some of them. The V and J calls and clone size are taken from that table; D and trimming were inferred from the DNA. The sample lists 440,000 or so clones, 70% to 90% occurring once.

The sample was peripheral blood. This rearrangement joins TRBV19 to TRBJ1-3; D possibly corresponds to TRBD1 (5 bases). The receptor was derived from a woman aged 40 to 49 with COVID-19, enrolled during active disease. The chain's CDR3 is CASSIFEGARNTIYF. CDR3 coding DNA: TGTGCCAGTAGTATTTTCGAAGGGGCCCGAAACACCATATATTTT. Supplemented by reference TRBV19 and TRBJ1-3, the full variable domain reads DGGITQSPKYLFRKEGQNVTLSCEQNLNHDAMYWYRQDPGQGLRLIYYSQIVNDFQKGDIAEGYSVSREKKESFPLTVTSAQKNPTAFYLCASSIFEGARNTIYFGEGSWLTVV.